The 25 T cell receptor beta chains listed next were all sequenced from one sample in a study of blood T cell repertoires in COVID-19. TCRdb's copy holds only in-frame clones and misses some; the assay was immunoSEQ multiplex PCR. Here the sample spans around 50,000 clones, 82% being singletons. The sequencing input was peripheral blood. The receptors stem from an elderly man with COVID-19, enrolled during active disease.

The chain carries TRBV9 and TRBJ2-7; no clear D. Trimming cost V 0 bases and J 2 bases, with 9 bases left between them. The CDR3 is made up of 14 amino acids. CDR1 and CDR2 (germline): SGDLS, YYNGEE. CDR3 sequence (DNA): TGTGCCAGCAGCGTAGACAGACCTCCCTACGAGCAGTACTTC. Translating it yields CASSVDRPPYEQYF.

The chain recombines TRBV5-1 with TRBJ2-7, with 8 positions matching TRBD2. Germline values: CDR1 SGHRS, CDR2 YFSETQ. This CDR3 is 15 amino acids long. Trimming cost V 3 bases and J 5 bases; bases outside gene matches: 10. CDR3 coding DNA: TGCGCCAGCAGCTACCGCGGGACTAGTCTCGACGAGCAGTACGTC. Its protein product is CASSYRGTSLDEQYV.

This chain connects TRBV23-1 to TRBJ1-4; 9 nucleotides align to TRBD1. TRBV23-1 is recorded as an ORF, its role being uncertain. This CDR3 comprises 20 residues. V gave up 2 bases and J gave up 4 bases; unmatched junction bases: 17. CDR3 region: CASSQPLGTGMVRGNEKLFF. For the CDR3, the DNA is TGCGCCAGCAGTCAACCCCTTGGGACAGGGATGGTCAGGGGTAATGAAAAACTGTTTTTT.

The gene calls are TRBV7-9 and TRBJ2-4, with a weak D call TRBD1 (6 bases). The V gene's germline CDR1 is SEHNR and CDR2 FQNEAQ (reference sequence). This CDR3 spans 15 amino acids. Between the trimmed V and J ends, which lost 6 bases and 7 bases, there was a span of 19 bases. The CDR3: CASRAEQGLGNIQYF. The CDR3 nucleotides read TGTGCCAGCAGGGCTGAACAGGGCCTGGGGAACATTCAGTACTTC.

The CDR3 nucleotides are TGTGCCAGTAGTATAGGACGGAGCTCCTACGAGCAGTACTTC. Encoded protein: CASSIGRSSYEQYF. This chain connects TRBV19 to TRBJ2-7, with no clear D. Germline V gene data show CDR1 as LNHDA and CDR2 as SQIVND (reference sequence). The CDR3 runs to 14 residues. Trimming took 1 base from V and 0 from J, leaving 7 bases between them.

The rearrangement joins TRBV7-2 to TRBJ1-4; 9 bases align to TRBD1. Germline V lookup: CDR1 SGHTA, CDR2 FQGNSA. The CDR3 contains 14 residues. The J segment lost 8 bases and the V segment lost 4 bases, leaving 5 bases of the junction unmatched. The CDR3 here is CASSSRDRVEKLFF. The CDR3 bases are TGTGCCAGCAGCTCCCGGGACAGGGTAGAAAAACTGTTTTTT.

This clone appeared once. CDR3 bases: TGTGCCAGCAGCCCAGGACAGGCGGAGACCCAGTACTTC. Its protein is CASSPGQAETQYF. The V gene is TRBV7-3, the J gene TRBJ2-5; the match to TRBD1 covers 7 bases. This CDR3 is 13 amino acids long. Germline V lookup: CDR1 SGHTA, CDR2 FQGTGA. After removal of 5 bases from V and 5 bases from J, the junction contained 5 bases not matched to a gene.

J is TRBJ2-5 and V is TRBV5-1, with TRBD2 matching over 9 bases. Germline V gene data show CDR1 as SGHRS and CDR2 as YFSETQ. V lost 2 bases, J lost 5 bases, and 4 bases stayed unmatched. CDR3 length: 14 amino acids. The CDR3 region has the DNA TGCGCCAGCAGCTTAGGGACTAGCTCTGAGACCCAGTACTTC. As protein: CASSLGTSSETQYF.

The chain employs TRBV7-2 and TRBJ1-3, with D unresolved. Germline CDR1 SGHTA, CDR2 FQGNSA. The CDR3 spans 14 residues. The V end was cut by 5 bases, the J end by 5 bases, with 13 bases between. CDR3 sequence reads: CASSPVIVRNTIYF. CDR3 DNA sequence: TGTGCCAGCAGCCCGGTGATTGTAAGAAACACCATATATTTT.

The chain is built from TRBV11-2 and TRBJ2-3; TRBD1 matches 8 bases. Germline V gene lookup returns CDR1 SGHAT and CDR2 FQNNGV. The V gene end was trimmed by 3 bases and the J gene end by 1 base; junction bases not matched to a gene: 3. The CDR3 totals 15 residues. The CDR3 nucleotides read TGTGCCAGCAGCTTTGGACAGGGTGGCACAGATACGCAGTATTTT. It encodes CASSFGQGGTDTQYF.

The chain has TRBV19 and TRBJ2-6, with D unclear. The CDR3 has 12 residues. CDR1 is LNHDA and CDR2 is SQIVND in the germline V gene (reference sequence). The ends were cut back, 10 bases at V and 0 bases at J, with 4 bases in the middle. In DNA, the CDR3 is TGTGCCACAGGCTCTGGGGCCAACGTCCTGACTTTC. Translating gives CATGSGANVLTF.

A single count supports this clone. The CDR3 loop reads CASSFGMGGTNEKLFF. The DNA of the CDR3 is TGTGCCAGCAGTTTCGGCATGGGCGGGACTAATGAAAAACTGTTTTTT. The V and J genes are TRBV28 and TRBJ1-4; no clear D. V shed 3 bases and J shed 2 bases, with 13 bases lying between them. There are 16 residues in the CDR3. CDR1 is MDHEN and CDR2 is SYDVKM in the germline V gene.

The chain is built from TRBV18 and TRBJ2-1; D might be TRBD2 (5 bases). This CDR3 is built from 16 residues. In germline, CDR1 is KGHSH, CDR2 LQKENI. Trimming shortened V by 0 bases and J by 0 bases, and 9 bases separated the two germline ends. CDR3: CASSPPGASSYNEQFF. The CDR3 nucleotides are TGTGCCAGCTCACCACCGGGAGCGAGCTCCTACAATGAGCAGTTCTTC. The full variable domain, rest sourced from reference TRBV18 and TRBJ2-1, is NAGVMQNPRHLVRRRGQEARLRCSPMKGHSHVYWYRQLPEEGLKFMVYLQKENIIDESGMPKERFSAEFPKEGPSILRIQQVVRGDSAAYFCASSPPGASSYNEQFFGPGTRLTVL.

Here the CDR3 DNA reads TGTGCCAGCAGCGTCGCAGGAGGCGCAGACTATGGCTACACCTTC. This translates into CASSVAGGADYGYTF. This chain connects TRBV9 to TRBJ1-2; the D is unclear. Germline assignment: CDR1 SGDLS and CDR2 YYNGEE. V was pared by 2 bases and J by 3 bases, with 14 bases between. CDR3 length: 15 amino acids.

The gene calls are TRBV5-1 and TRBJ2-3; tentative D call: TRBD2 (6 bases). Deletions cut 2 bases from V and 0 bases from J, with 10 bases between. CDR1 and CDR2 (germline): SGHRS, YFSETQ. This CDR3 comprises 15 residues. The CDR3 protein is CASSFIAASTDTQYF. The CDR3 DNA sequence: TGCGCCAGCAGCTTTATAGCGGCAAGCACAGATACGCAGTATTTT.

This CDR3 is CASSIARQETQYF. CDR3 nucleotides: TGTGCCAGTAGTATAGCCCGCCAAGAGACCCAGTACTTC. The chain couples TRBV19 to TRBJ2-5; D gene ambiguous. This CDR3 is 13 amino acids long. V was shortened by 1 base and J by 1 base, with 4 bases between the two germline ends. In germline, CDR1 is LNHDA, CDR2 SQIVND (reference sequence).

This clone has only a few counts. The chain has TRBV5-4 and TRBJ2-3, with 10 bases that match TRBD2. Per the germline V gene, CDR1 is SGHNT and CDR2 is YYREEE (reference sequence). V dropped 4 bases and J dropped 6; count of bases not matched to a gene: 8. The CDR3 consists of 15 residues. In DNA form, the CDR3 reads TGTGCCAGCAGCCCGAGCGGGGGGGTTATGGATACGCAGTATTTT. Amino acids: CASSPSGGVMDTQYF.

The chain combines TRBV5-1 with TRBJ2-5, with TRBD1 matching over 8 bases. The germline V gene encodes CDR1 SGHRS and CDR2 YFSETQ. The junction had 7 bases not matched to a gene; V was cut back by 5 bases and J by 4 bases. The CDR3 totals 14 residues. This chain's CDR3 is CASRPGGLGETQYF. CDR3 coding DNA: TGCGCCAGCAGGCCAGGGGGCCTAGGAGAGACCCAGTACTTC.

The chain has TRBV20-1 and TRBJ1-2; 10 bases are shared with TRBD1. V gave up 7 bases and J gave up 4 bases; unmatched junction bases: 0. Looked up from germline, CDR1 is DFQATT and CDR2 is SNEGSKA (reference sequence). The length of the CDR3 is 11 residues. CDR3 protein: CSGTGGYGYTF. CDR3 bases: TGCAGTGGGACAGGGGGCTATGGCTACACCTTC.

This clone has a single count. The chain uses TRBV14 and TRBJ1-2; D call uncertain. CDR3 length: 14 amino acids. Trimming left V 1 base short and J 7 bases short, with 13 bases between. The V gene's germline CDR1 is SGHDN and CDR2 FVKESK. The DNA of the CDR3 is TGTGCCAGCAGCCAAGTACGAGGGTTAGGTGGCTACACCTTC. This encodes CASSQVRGLGGYTF.

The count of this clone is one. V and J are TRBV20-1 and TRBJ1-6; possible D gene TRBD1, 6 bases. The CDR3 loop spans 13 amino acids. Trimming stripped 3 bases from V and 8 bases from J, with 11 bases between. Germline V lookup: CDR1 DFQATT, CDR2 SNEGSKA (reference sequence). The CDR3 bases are TGCAGTGCTAGTAACAGGGCATATTCACCCCTCCACTTT. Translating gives CSASNRAYSPLHF.

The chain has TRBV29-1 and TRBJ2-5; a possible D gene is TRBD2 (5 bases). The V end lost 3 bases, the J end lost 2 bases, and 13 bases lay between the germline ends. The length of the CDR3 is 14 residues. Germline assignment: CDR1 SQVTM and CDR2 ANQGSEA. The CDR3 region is CSVDLGRRQETQYF. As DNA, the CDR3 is TGCAGCGTTGACCTGGGTAGGAGGCAAGAGACCCAGTACTTC.

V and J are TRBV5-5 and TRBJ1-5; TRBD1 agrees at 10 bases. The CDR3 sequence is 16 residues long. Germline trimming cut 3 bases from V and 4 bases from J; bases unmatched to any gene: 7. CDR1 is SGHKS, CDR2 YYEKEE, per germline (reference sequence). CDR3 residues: CASSSMGQGPNQPQHF. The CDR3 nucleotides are TGTGCCAGCAGCTCCATGGGACAGGGGCCAAATCAGCCCCAGCATTTT. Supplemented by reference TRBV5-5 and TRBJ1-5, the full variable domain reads DAGVTQSPTHLIKTRGQQVTLRCSPISGHKSVSWYQQVLGQGPQFIFQYYEKEERGRGNFPDRFSARQFPNYSSELNVNALLLGDSALYLCASSSMGQGPNQPQHFGDGTRLSIL.

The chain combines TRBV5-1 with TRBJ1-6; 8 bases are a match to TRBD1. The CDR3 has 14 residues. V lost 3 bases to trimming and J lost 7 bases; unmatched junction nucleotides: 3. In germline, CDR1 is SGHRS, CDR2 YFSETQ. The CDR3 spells CASSWTGSNSPLHF. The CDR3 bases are TGCGCCAGCAGCTGGACAGGGTCGAATTCACCCCTCCACTTT.

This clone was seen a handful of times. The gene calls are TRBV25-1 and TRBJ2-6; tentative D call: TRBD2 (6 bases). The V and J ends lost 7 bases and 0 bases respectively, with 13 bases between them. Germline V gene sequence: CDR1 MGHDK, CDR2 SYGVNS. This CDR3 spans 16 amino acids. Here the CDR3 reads CASTGRGTSGANVLTF. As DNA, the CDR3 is TGTGCCAGCACCGGGCGGGGCACCTCTGGGGCCAACGTCCTGACTTTC.